Presented here are 13 T cell receptor beta chains from one specimen sequenced in a study of post-analysis software for immune sequencing data. The study's findings and limits: Five TRBV segments, TRBV5-6, TRBV5-1 and TRBV20-1 among them, were found more frequent in patients than controls.

Unique molecular identifiers tagged the TCR beta cDNA libraries. TCRdb processed the PCR reads anew with MiXCR; each CDR3 protein has one entry. The data show 350,000 to 500,000 distinct CDR3 sequences, less than 40% seen once. These receptors have no known antigen. What was sequenced was blood. The source is a girl between 2 and 10 years old with multiple sclerosis.

This clonotype was seen a few times. The CDR3 nucleotides are TGTGCCAGCAGTTTAAGGACAGGGGGCTTTGGCAATCAGCCCCAGCATTTT. The encoded protein is CASSLRTGGFGNQPQHF. The genes are TRBV12-3 or TRBV12-4 and TRBJ1-5, with 11 bases fitting TRBD1. The CDR3 contains 17 residues. V gave up 2 bases and J gave up 2 bases; unmatched junction bases: 5.

V gene TRBV20-1 combines with J gene TRBJ2-1; D ambiguous. CDR3 length equals 12 residues. In germline, CDR1 is DFQATT, CDR2 SNEGSKA (reference sequence). V shed 3 bases and J shed 10 bases, with 13 bases lying between them. CDR3 protein: CSASGPFWEQFF. DNA for the CDR3: TGCAGTGCTAGCGGGCCCTTTTGGGAGCAGTTCTTC.

This clonotype was detected only once. This chain connects TRBV12-3 or TRBV12-4 to TRBJ1-5; a possible D gene is TRBD1 (6 bases). CDR3 length: 13 amino acids. V lost 0 bases to trimming and J lost 9 bases, with 9 bases between them. The CDR3 reads CASSLAPGAPQHF. CDR3 bases: TGTGCCAGCAGTTTAGCTCCAGGGGCGCCCCAGCATTTT.

The rearrangement links TRBV9 to TRBJ2-5; 8 nucleotides agree with TRBD2. J lost 3 bases, V lost 0 bases, and 13 bases had no gene match. CDR3 length equals 18 residues. Germline CDR1 reads SGDLS; CDR2 reads YYNGEE. This chain's CDR3 is CASSVGVVTSAQEETQYF. DNA for the CDR3: TGTGCCAGCAGCGTAGGGGTCGTGACTAGCGCACAAGAAGAGACCCAGTACTTC.

The chain couples TRBV20-1 to TRBJ2-1; 11 bases line up with TRBD2. The junction had 6 bases not matched to a gene; V was cut back by 3 bases and J by 5 bases. This CDR3 spans 15 amino acids. Germline-derived CDR1 and CDR2 are DFQATT and SNEGSKA (reference sequence). Here the CDR3 DNA reads TGCAGTGCTAGCTTAGCGGGGGGGGCACACAATGAGCAGTTCTTC. This sequence encodes CSASLAGGAHNEQFF.

The chain's CDR3 is CASSLWGQGTGETQYF. CDR3 DNA sequence: TGTGCCAGCAGCTTATGGGGACAGGGTACGGGAGAGACCCAGTACTTC. This chain links TRBV7-3 with TRBJ2-5; TRBD1 agrees at 9 bases. Trimming at V came to 2 bases and at J to 4 bases, leaving 8 bases not matched to a gene. The V gene's germline CDR1 is SGHTA and CDR2 FQGTGA. The CDR3 runs 16 residues.

This chain connects TRBV3-1 to TRBJ2-3; 9 bases are shared with TRBD1. Germline lookup yields CDR1 LGHDT and CDR2 YNNKEL (reference sequence). The CDR3 totals 16 residues. V lost 4 bases, J lost 5 bases, and 10 bases stayed unmatched. The CDR3 is CASSPGTGSWGDTQYF. Here the CDR3 DNA reads TGTGCCAGCAGCCCCGGGACAGGGTCGTGGGGAGATACGCAGTATTTT.

The chain recombines TRBV30 with TRBJ2-4; D is ambiguous. Matching the DNA end better, TRBJ2-7 makes the J call doubtful. The CDR3 is 11 amino acids. In germline, CDR1 is GTSNPN, CDR2 SVGIG (reference sequence). The CDR3 bases are TGTGCCTGGGGGGAAGACTACGAGCAGTACTTC. This codes for CAWGEDYEQYF.

CDR3 amino acids: CASSLGAGGGSSEQFF. For the CDR3, the DNA is TGCGCCAGCAGCTTAGGTGCGGGAGGGGGATCAAGTGAGCAGTTCTTC. This rearrangement joins TRBV5-1 to TRBJ2-1; TRBD2 matches 9 bases. Unmatched junction bases numbered 12, after V lost 2 bases and J lost 9 bases. The length of the CDR3 is 16 residues. CDR1 is SGHRS, CDR2 YFSETQ, per germline. Variable domain in full (rest from reference TRBV5-1 and TRBJ2-1): KAGVTQTPRYLIKTRGQQVTLSCSPISGHRSVSWYQQTPGQGLQFLFEYFSETQRNKGNFPGRFSGRQFSNSRSEMNVSTLELGDSALYLCASSLGAGGGSSEQFFGPGTRLTVL.

The chain employs TRBV6-2 or TRBV6-3 and TRBJ2-2; D is unresolved. V lost 7 bases and J lost 2, with 17 bases in between. This CDR3 comprises 16 residues. Germline-derived CDR1 and CDR2 are MNHEY and SVGEGT. The CDR3 here is CASTTTEQFNTGELFF. CDR3 DNA: TGTGCCAGCACCACGACTGAACAATTCAACACCGGGGAGCTGTTTTTT.

This clonotype was seen more than once but under ten times. The chain links TRBV18 to TRBJ1-2, with 9 bases identical to TRBD1. Germline V gene lookup returns CDR1 KGHSH and CDR2 LQKENI. CDR3 length equals 16 residues. V was clipped by 2 bases and J by 4 bases; unmatched bases: 8. Here the CDR3 DNA reads TGTGCCAGCTCACCAATACAGGGGGCCTCCCTCTATGGCTACACCTTC. Its translation is CASSPIQGASLYGYTF.

This clonotype turned up a few times. The chain couples TRBV29-1 to TRBJ2-5; a possible D gene is TRBD1 (7 bases). Germline CDR1 is SQVTM and CDR2 is ANQGSEA. V lost 6 bases to trimming and J lost 3 bases, with 17 bases between them. The CDR3 runs 14 residues. The DNA of the CDR3 is TGCAGCGTGCGGGGCGGGACAGTGAAAGAGACCCAGTACTTC. Translated: CSVRGGTVKETQYF.

The rearrangement joins TRBV7-2 to TRBJ1-5; D may be TRBD1 (5 bases). Germline V gives CDR1 SGHTA, CDR2 FQGNSA. The CDR3 contains 14 residues. The germline V and J ends were trimmed by 7 bases and 4 bases, with 14 bases remaining between them. The CDR3 DNA reads as TGTGCCAGCACCGACGGGACGAAGAATCAGCCCCAGCATTTT. Its translation is CASTDGTKNQPQHF. Supplemented by reference TRBV7-2 and TRBJ1-5, the full variable domain reads GAGVSQSPSNKVTEKGKDVELRCDPISGHTALYWYRQSLGQGLEFLIYFQGNSAPDKSGLPSDRFSAERTGGSVSTLTIQRTQQEDSAVYLCASTDGTKNQPQHFGDGTRLSIL.